The source of this T cell receptor (beta chain) is a study of neurological immune-mediated disorders. MiXCR was run by TCRdb on the 5' RACE reads, yielding one entry per CDR3 protein. The sample records 74,000 or so distinct CDR3 sequences, around 9.9% being singletons. This CDR3 spans 15 amino acids. Trimming removed 2 bases from V and 10 bases from J; junction bases left unmatched: 7. The V gene's germline CDR1 is GTSNPN and CDR2 SVGIG (reference sequence). The J gene is TRBJ2-1, the V gene TRBV30; 14 bases map to TRBD2. This clonotype was sampled from a man aged 45-65 years in good health. The sequenced material came from PBMCs. Here the CDR3 reads CAWSYGLAGGIEQFF. The CDR3 DNA reads TGTGCCTGGAGTTATGGACTAGCGGGGGGCATAGAGCAGTTCTTC. The full variable domain, completed using reference TRBV30 and TRBJ2-1, is SQTIHQWPATLVQPVGSPLSLECTVEGTSNPNLYWYRQAAGRGLQLLFYSVGIGQISSEVPQNLSASRPQDRQFILSSKKLLLSDSGFYLCAWSYGLAGGIEQFFGPGTRLTVL.